This T cell receptor beta chain emerged from a study of shared clonotypes between healthy human individuals. Study conclusions and caveats: Generation of non-shared clonotypes was less probable than generation of clonotypes shared by all four donors.

Method: immunoSEQ multiplex PCR; TCRdb's copy keeps in-frame clones and lacks some. The table records some 2,500,000 clones, approximately 93% of them present only once. The study drew all its donors from Caucasian adults living in Nashville, Tennessee. Partitioning of CD4+ cells yielded a CD45RA+ naive subset and a CD45RA-negative memory subset. V gave up 0 bases and J gave up 8 bases, with 11 bases separating them. The CDR3 sequence is 13 residues long. Germline CDR1 SGHNT, CDR2 YYREEE (reference sequence). On this clone itself: The antigen remains unidentified. Additional DNA sequences in this sample encode the identical CDR3.

This rearrangement joins TRBV5-4 to TRBJ1-2, with D perhaps matching TRBD1 (5 bases). This TCR was sampled from a young man in good health. Some clones in this sample may be carry-over from other donors' samples. The sequenced material came from naive CD4+ T cells from PBMCs. As to subset: CD45RA+ positively selected. The CDR3: CASSLGQRDGYTF. CDR3 DNA sequence: TGTGCCAGCAGCTTGGGACAGAGGGACGGCTACACCTTC.